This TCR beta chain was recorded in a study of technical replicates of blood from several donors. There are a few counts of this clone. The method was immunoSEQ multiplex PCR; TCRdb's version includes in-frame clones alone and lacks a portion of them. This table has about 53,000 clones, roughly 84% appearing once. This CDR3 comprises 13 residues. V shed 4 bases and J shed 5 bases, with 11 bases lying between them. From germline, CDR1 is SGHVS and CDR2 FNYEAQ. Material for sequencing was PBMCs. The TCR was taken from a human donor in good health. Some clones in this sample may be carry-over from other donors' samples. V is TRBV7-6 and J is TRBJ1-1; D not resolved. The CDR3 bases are TGTGCCAGCAGCTCACTTACCGGGACTGAAGCTTTCTTT. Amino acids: CASSSLTGTEAFF.